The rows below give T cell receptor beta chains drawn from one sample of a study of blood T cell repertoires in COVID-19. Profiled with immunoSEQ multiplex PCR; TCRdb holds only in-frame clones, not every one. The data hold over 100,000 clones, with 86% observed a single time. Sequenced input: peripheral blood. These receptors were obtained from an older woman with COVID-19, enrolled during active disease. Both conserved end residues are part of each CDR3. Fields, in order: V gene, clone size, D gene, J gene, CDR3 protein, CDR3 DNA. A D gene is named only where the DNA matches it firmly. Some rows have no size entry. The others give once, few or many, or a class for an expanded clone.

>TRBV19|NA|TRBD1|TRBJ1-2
CASSRQGTYGYTF
TGTGCCAGTAGCCGACAGGGTACCTATGGCTACACCTTC
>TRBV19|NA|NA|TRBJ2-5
CASSGGTGAQYF
TGTGCCAGTAGCGGAGGTACCGGGGCCCAGTACTTC
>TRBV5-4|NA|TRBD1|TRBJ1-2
CASSFGTGAQGGYGYTF
TGTGCCAGCAGCTTCGGGACAGGGGCGCAGGGGGGCTATGGCTACACCTTC
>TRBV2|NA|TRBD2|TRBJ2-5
CASGPGTSSGETQYF
TGTGCCAGCGGCCCGGGGACTAGCAGCGGTGAGACCCAGTACTTC
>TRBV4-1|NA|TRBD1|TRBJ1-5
CASSLGQEDQPQHF
TGCGCCAGCAGCCTGGGACAGGAGGATCAGCCCCAGCATTTT
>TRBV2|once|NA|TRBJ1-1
CASDGGGTEAFF
TGTGCCAGCGACGGGGGAGGGACTGAAGCTTTCTTT
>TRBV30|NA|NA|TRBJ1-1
CAWSVGAEAFF
TGTGCCTGGAGTGTGGGAGCCGAAGCTTTCTTT
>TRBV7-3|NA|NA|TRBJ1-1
CASSLTGRDEAFF
TGTGCCAGCAGCTTAACGGGGAGGGATGAAGCTTTCTTT
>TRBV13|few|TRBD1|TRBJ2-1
CASSTRQGPSYNEQFF
TGTGCCAGCAGCACCCGACAGGGTCCCTCCTACAATGAGCAGTTCTTC
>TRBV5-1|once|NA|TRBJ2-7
CASSANGYEQYF
TGCGCCAGCAGCGCCAACGGGTACGAGCAGTACTTC
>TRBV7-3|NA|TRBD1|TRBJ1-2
CAGGDSNYGYTF
TGTGCCGGTGGGGACAGTAACTATGGCTACACCTTC
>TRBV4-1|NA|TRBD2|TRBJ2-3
CASSQIQRGVGDTQYF
TGCGCCAGCAGCCAAATCCAGCGGGGGGTTGGAGATACGCAGTATTTT
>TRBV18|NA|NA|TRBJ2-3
CASSPPQGITDTQYF
TGTGCCAGCTCACCACCGCAGGGGATAACAGATACGCAGTATTTT
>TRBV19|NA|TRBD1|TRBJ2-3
CASSGPGTGGADTQYF
TGTGCCAGTAGCGGGCCTGGGACAGGGGGCGCAGATACGCAGTATTTT
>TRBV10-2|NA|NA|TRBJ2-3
CASSESQGRTDTQYF
TGCGCCAGCAGTGAGTCGCAGGGAAGGACAGATACGCAGTATTTT
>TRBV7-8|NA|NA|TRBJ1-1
CASSPPSPGRGDTEAFF
TGTGCCAGCAGCCCGCCTTCCCCGGGCAGGGGAGACACTGAAGCTTTCTTT
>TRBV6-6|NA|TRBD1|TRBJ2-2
CASSAGTVTGELFF
TGTGCCAGCAGTGCCGGGACAGTCACCGGGGAGCTGTTTTTT
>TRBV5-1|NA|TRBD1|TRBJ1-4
CASSWGQGREKLFF
TGCGCCAGCAGCTGGGGACAGGGGCGTGAAAAACTGTTTTTT
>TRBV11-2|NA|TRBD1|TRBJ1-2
CASSLDRGPGYTF
TGTGCCAGCAGCTTGGACAGGGGTCCTGGCTACACCTTC
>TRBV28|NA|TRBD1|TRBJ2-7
CASRSPGTGGYEQYF
TGTGCCAGCAGGTCCCCCGGGACAGGGGGCTACGAGCAGTACTTC
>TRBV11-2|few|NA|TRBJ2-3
CASSLDQGLRPVSTQYF
TGTGCCAGCAGCTTAGATCAGGGCCTGCGGCCTGTGAGTACGCAGTATTTT
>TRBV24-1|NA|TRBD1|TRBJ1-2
CATSETDRGYTF
TGTGCCACCAGTGAAACGGACAGGGGCTACACCTTC
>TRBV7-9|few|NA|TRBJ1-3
CASSLGVGGSGNTIYF
TGTGCCAGCAGCTTAGGAGTAGGGGGCTCTGGAAACACCATATATTTT
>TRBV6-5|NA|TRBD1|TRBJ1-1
CASSPRTGATEAFF
TGTGCCAGCAGTCCCCGGACAGGGGCCACTGAAGCTTTCTTT
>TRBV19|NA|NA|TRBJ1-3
CASSMGVQGFGNTIYF
TGTGCCAGTAGTATGGGGGTACAGGGTTTTGGAAACACCATATATTTT
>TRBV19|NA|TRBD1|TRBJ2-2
CASSLRQGAFGELFF
TGTGCCAGTAGTCTCCGACAGGGGGCTTTCGGGGAGCTGTTTTTT
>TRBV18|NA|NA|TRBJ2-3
CASSPRTGTRTDTQYF
TGTGCCAGCTCACCACGAACAGGAACTCGCACAGATACGCAGTATTTT
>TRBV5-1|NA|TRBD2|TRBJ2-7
CASRPRLAPGGEQYF
TGCGCCAGCAGACCCCGACTAGCTCCCGGCGGGGAGCAGTACTTC
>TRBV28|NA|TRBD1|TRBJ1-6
CASSLLGRQGPNSPLHF
TGTGCCAGCAGTTTATTGGGGAGACAGGGTCCCAATTCACCCCTCCACTTT
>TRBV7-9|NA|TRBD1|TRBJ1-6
CASSRGTGESYNSPLHF
TGTGCCAGCAGCCGCGGGACAGGGGAGTCCTATAATTCACCCCTCCACTTT
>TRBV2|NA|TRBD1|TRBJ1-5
CASKWDSGNQPQHF
TGTGCCAGCAAATGGGACAGTGGCAATCAGCCCCAGCATTTT
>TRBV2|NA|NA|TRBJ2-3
CASSWRLSTDTQYF
TGTGCCAGCAGTTGGAGACTTAGCACAGATACGCAGTATTTT
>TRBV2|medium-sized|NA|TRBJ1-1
CASSEADEAFF
TGTGCCAGCAGTGAGGCAGATGAAGCTTTCTTT
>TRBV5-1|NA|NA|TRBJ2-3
CASSLKQSTDTQYF
TGCGCCAGCAGCTTGAAGCAAAGCACAGATACGCAGTATTTT
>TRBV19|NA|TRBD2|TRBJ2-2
CASSTRTGTTNTGELFF
TGTGCCAGTAGTACCCGGACCGGGACTACGAACACCGGGGAGCTGTTTTTT
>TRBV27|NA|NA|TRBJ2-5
CASSLGGADQETQYF
TGTGCCAGCAGTTTAGGAGGGGCCGACCAAGAGACCCAGTACTTC
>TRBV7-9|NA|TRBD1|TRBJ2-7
CASSPGQGSLDEQYF
TGTGCCAGCAGCCCGGGACAGGGGAGTTTGGACGAGCAGTACTTC
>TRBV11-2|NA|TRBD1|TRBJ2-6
CASSLRGQSSGANVLTF
TGTGCCAGCAGCTTGAGGGGGCAGAGCTCTGGGGCCAACGTCCTGACTTTC
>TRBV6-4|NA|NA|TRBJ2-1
CASSDLQGGEQFF
TGTGCCAGCAGTGACCTGCAGGGCGGTGAGCAGTTCTTC
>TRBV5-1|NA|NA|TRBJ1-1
CASSETAMNTEAFF
TGCGCCAGCAGCGAGACAGCGATGAACACTGAAGCTTTCTTT
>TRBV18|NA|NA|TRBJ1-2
CASSPQRQPSGYGYTF
TGTGCCAGCTCACCACAGCGCCAGCCGTCGGGCTATGGCTACACCTTC
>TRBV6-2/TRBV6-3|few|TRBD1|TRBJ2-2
CASSRNRGTGELFF
TGTGCCAGCAGTAGAAACAGGGGCACCGGGGAGCTGTTTTTT
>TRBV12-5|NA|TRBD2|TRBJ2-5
CASGLDTGGIRQETQYF
TGTGCTAGTGGTTTGGATACGGGGGGGATCCGACAAGAGACCCAGTACTTC
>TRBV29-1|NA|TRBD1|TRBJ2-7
CSVKIRDRREYF
TGCAGCGTGAAAATCCGGGACAGGCGGGAGTACTTC
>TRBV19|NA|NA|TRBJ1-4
CASSIAQQRRTTNEKLFF
TGTGCCAGTAGTATAGCACAACAGAGGAGGACAACTAATGAAAAACTGTTTTTT
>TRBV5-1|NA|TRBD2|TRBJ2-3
CASSLAGGLPDTQYF
TGCGCCAGCAGCTTGGCGGGGGGGCTTCCAGATACGCAGTATTTT
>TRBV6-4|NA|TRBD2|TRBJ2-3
CASSARGSTSGGVTDTQYF
TGTGCCAGCAGTGCACGGGGCTCGACTAGCGGGGGGGTGACAGATACGCAGTATTTT
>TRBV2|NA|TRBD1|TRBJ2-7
CASNPDRAYEQYF
TGTGCCAGCAACCCGGACAGGGCCTACGAGCAGTACTTC
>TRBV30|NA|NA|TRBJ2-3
CAWSGGLGDTQYF
TGTGCCTGGAGCGGGGGGCTGGGAGATACGCAGTATTTT
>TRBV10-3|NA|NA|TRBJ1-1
CATWTEKNTEAFF
TGTGCCACCTGGACAGAGAAGAACACTGAAGCTTTCTTT
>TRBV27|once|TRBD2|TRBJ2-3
CASNLSGGATDTQYF
TGTGCCAGCAACCTTAGCGGGGGGGCCACAGATACGCAGTATTTT
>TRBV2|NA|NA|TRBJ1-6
CASSLDRNSPLHF
TGTGCCAGCAGCCTGGACAGAAATTCACCCCTCCACTTT
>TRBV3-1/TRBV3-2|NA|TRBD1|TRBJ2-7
CASSRQGESYEQYF
TGTGCCAGCAGCAGACAGGGCGAATCCTACGAGCAGTACTTC